The 11 T cell receptor beta chains presented below share a single source sample, sequenced in a study of T cell repertoires in cytomegalovirus infection. TCRdb re-derived calls from the reads in MiXCR, one entry per CDR3 protein. The table lists some 590,000 distinct CDR3 sequences, almost 40% of them singletons. No antigens are known for them. The sequencing used cultured PBMCs, collected from culture after CMV antigen stimulation. The origin of the receptors is a human donor in good health (CMV status not recorded). Some clones in this sample may be carry-over from other donors' samples.

This clonotype was found a few times. V is TRBV6-2 or TRBV6-3 and J is TRBJ2-1; D might be TRBD2 (5 bases). The CDR3 totals 15 residues. Trimming stripped 2 bases from V and 8 bases from J, with 16 bases between. Looked up from germline, CDR1 is MNHEY and CDR2 is SVGEGT. CDR3 loop: CASSYRTFKSYEQFF. CDR3 DNA: TGTGCCAGCAGTTACCGGACTTTTAAGAGCTATGAGCAGTTCTTC.

This chain connects TRBV29-1 to TRBJ2-5; D might be TRBD1 (6 bases). This CDR3 is built from 12 residues. Per germline, CDR1 SQVTM and CDR2 ANQGSEA. Trimming took off 5 bases at V and 1 base at J, with 8 bases between the two ends. As DNA, the CDR3 is TGCAGCGTTCTACAGGGCCAAGAGACCCAGTACTTC. It specifies CSVLQGQETQYF. Full variable domain (missing parts from reference TRBV29-1 and TRBJ2-5): SAVISQKPSRDICQRGTSLTIQCQVDSQVTMMFWYRQQPGQSLTLIATANQGSEATYESGFVIDKFPISRPNLTFSTLTVSNMSPEDSSIYLCSVLQGQETQYFGPGTRLLVL.

The chain couples TRBV7-9 to TRBJ2-5; 11 nucleotides match TRBD2. The V gene's germline CDR1 is SEHNR and CDR2 FQNEAQ (reference sequence). This CDR3 has 15 residues. The V and J ends lost 5 bases and 4 bases, in that order; junction bases with no gene match: 6. The CDR3 sequence: CASSLSGGARETQYF. For the CDR3, the DNA is TGTGCCAGCAGCCTTAGCGGGGGGGCCCGAGAGACCCAGTACTTC. Together with reference TRBV7-9 and TRBJ2-5, the CDR3 gives the full variable domain: DTGVSQNPRHKITKRGQNVTFRCDPISEHNRLYWYRQTLGQGPEFLTYFQNEAQLEKSRLLSDRFSAERPKGSFSTLEIQRTEQGDSAMYLCASSLSGGARETQYFGPGTRLLVL.

This clonotype was observed a handful of times. The chain employs TRBV7-2 and TRBJ2-7; D is possibly TRBD2 (6 bases). Trimming pared 1 base from V and 4 bases from J, leaving 17 bases between. Germline assignment: CDR1 SGHTA and CDR2 FQGNSA. This CDR3 is 16 amino acids long. The CDR3: CASSLGSGGGPYEQYF. CDR3 in DNA: TGTGCCAGCAGCTTAGGTTCCGGGGGAGGTCCATACGAGCAGTACTTC.

The chain has TRBV19 and TRBJ1-4, with unresolved D. V lost 3 bases to trimming and J lost 0 bases, with 11 bases between them. From germline, CDR1 is LNHDA and CDR2 SQIVND (reference sequence). The CDR3 spans 16 residues. This chain's CDR3 is CASSIGYTATNEKLFF. CDR3 sequence (DNA): TGTGCCAGTAGTATCGGATATACTGCAACTAATGAAAAACTGTTTTTT.

This clonotype was observed a few times. This chain uses TRBV10-2 with TRBJ2-7; unclear D gene. V was pared by 6 bases and J by 7 bases, with 16 bases between. CDR1 is WSHSY and CDR2 is SAAADI in the germline V gene. The CDR3 is made up of 13 amino acids. The CDR3 region is CASRKKLLSEQYF. DNA for the CDR3: TGCGCCAGCAGGAAGAAACTTCTGAGTGAGCAGTACTTC.

This clonotype appeared once. The genes are TRBV18 and TRBJ1-1, with D unresolved. This CDR3 is built from 14 residues. The germline gives CDR1 KGHSH, CDR2 LQKENI. V lost 4 bases, J lost 3 bases, and 12 bases lay in between. The chain's CDR3 is CASSLAPRDTEAFF. The DNA for the CDR3 is TGTGCCAGCTCACTCGCCCCTAGGGACACTGAAGCTTTCTTT.

This clonotype has just a few counts. The rearrangement links TRBV6-1 to TRBJ2-7; 8 bases map to TRBD1. From germline, CDR1 is MNHNS and CDR2 SASEGT. The CDR3 extends over 13 amino acids. The ends lost 9 bases at V and 1 base at J; junction bases unmatched: 5. The CDR3 reads CASGTGRSYEQYF. The CDR3 nucleotides are TGTGCCAGTGGGACAGGTCGGTCCTACGAGCAGTACTTC.

This chain connects TRBV6-2 or TRBV6-3 to TRBJ2-1; D may be TRBD2 (5 bases). This CDR3 region has 12 residues. V was cut by 5 bases and J by 9 bases, with 11 bases left in between. CDR1 and CDR2 from the germline V gene are MNHEY and SVGEGT. The CDR3 nucleotides read TGTGCCAGCAGTACAAGGAGGTCTGAGCAGTTCTTC. This translates into CASSTRRSEQFF.

The gene calls are TRBV29-1 and TRBJ2-7, with 8 positions matching TRBD1. Trimming removed 3 bases from V and 9 bases from J; junction bases left unmatched: 13. The CDR3 extends over 14 amino acids. Per germline, CDR1 SQVTM and CDR2 ANQGSEA. Here the CDR3 DNA reads TGCAGCGTTGAGTCGGACAGGGATCGCTCAGGGCAGTACTTC. It encodes CSVESDRDRSGQYF.

This clonotype came up many times. V usage is TRBV7-9 and J usage is TRBJ2-1, with D possibly called TRBD1 or TRBD2 (5 bases each). Germline CDR1 is SEHNR and CDR2 is FQNEAQ (reference sequence). V was trimmed by 5 bases and J by 8 bases, leaving 22 bases between them. The CDR3 covers 16 residues. CDR3 protein: CASSPGPRAQYDEQFF. The CDR3 DNA is TGTGCCAGCAGCCCGGGGCCACGGGCACAATATGATGAGCAGTTCTTC.